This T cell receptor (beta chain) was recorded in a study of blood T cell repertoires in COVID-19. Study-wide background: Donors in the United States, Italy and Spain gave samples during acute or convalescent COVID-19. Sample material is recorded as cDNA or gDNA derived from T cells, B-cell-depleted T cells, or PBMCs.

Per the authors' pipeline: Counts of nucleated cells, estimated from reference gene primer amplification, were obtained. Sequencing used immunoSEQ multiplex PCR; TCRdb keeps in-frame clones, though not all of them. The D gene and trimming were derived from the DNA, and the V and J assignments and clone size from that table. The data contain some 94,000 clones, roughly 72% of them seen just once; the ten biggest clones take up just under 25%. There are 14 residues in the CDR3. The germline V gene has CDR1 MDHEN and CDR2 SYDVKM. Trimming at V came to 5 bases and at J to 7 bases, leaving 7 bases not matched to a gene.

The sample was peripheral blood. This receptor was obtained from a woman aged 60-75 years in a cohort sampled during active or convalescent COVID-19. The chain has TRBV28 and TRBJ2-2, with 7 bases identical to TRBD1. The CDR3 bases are TGTGCCAGCAGTGGAGTACAGGGGAGCGGGGAGCTGTTTTTT. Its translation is CASSGVQGSGELFF. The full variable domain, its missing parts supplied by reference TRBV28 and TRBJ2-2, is DVKVTQSSRYLVKRTGEKVFLECVQDMDHENMFWYRQDPGLGLRLIYFSYDVKMKEKGDIPEGYSVSREKKERFSLILESASTNQTSMYLCASSGVQGSGELFFGEGSRLTVL.